A single sample is the source of the 5 T cell receptor beta chains below, sequenced in a study of blood T cell repertoires in COVID-19. Profiled with immunoSEQ multiplex PCR; TCRdb holds only in-frame clones, not every one. The data show around 300,000 clones, 89% seen once. Sample: PBMCs or T cells enriched from blood (not recorded which). The source is a woman aged 55 to 70 who had recovered from COVID-19.

The genes are TRBV27 and TRBJ2-1, with D possibly TRBD1 on 6 matching bases. V shed 1 base and J shed 0 bases, with 13 bases lying between them. CDR1 and CDR2 (germline): MNHEY, SMNVEV (reference sequence). The CDR3 is 17 amino acids. The CDR3 protein is CASSLWGLSSSYNEQFF. The CDR3 nucleotides read TGTGCCAGCAGTTTATGGGGGCTTTCTAGCTCCTACAATGAGCAGTTCTTC.

CDR3 loop: CATSRGGFNEKLFF. CDR3 nucleotides: TGTGCCACCAGCAGAGGAGGGTTTAATGAAAAACTGTTTTTT. The V call is TRBV15, the J call TRBJ1-4, with D unresolved. Between the trimmed V and J ends, which lost 1 base and 4 bases, there was a span of 7 bases. Germline lookup yields CDR1 LNHNV and CDR2 YYDKDF (reference sequence). This CDR3 is 14 amino acids long.

This chain links TRBV18 with TRBJ2-1; possibly TRBD1 for D (6 bases). Per germline, CDR1 KGHSH and CDR2 LQKENI. There are 15 residues in the CDR3. V was cut by 5 bases and J by 1 base, with 12 bases left in between. CDR3 loop: CASSATGSSYNEQFF. The CDR3 DNA sequence: TGTGCCAGCTCAGCCACAGGGTCGTCCTACAATGAGCAGTTCTTC.

The gene calls are TRBV2 and TRBJ1-4, with D maybe TRBD1 (5 bases). V was shortened by 0 bases and J by 5 bases, with 10 bases between the two germline ends. The germline V gene has CDR1 SNHLY and CDR2 FYNNEI. The CDR3 has 15 residues. The CDR3 DNA sequence: TGTGCCAGCAGTGAAGCCCCCCGGGGGAATGAAAAACTGTTTTTT. It specifies CASSEAPRGNEKLFF.

V is TRBV27 and J is TRBJ1-2; D is unclear. V lost 5 bases to trimming and J lost 3 bases, with 22 bases between them. The CDR3 consists of 17 residues. Germline V CDR1 and CDR2: MNHEY, SMNVEV (reference sequence). The CDR3 reads CASSKRAAPSHDYGYTF. In nucleotides, the CDR3 is TGTGCCAGCAGTAAGAGGGCGGCCCCCTCTCATGACTATGGCTACACCTTC.